The next 18 T cell receptor beta chains were all read from a single sample in a study of human T cells and chemical hapten exposure. In TCRdb, the RACE reads were re-called with MiXCR into one record per CDR3 protein. The sample records tens of thousands of distinct CDR3 sequences, 6% to 9.5% being singletons. Time point denoted: pre-sensitization, week 0. The treatment was: therapeutic diphenylcyclopropenone sensitization with weekly scalp DPC. The specimen was whole blood, collected in connection with sensitization to the hapten diphenylcyclopropenone (DPC). Receptors originate from a woman between 50 and 59 years old with alopecia areata. Some clones in this sample may be carry-over from other donors' samples.

This clonotype was recorded at least ten times. The chain links TRBV11-1 to TRBJ2-3; D gene ambiguous. The CDR3 covers 13 residues. V lost 10 bases, J lost 1 base, and 12 bases lay in between. CDR1 and CDR2 from the germline V gene are SGHAT and FQDESV (reference sequence). CDR3: CATERQGTDTQYF. CDR3 bases: TGTGCCACAGAGAGGCAGGGCACAGATACGCAGTATTTT.

This clonotype was seen many times. The rearrangement uses TRBV30 and TRBJ1-2, with D uncertain. The CDR3 has 16 residues. CDR1 is GTSNPN, CDR2 SVGIG, per germline (reference sequence). V lost 4 bases, J lost 0 bases, and 18 bases lay in between. The CDR3 is CAWNPPGRTSNYGYTF. The CDR3 DNA is TGTGCCTGGAACCCCCCTGGGCGGACGTCTAACTATGGCTACACCTTC.

This clonotype was detected a few times. Compared with germline, one end of the junction differs, possibly owing to a read error. The chain is built from TRBV25-1 and TRBJ2-7; possibly TRBD1 or TRBD2 for D (5 bases each). Germline V gene sequence: CDR1 MGHDK, CDR2 SYGVNS. The length of the CDR3 is 14 residues. DNA for the CDR3: TGTGTCAGCAGTGATACGGGACCCGCGGGCGAGCAGTACTTC. Residues: CVSSDTGPAGEQYF.

Written as DNA, the CDR3 is TGTGCCAGCAGCCAGGGACTAGCGGGCCCGAGCCTCTACAATGAGCAGTTCTTC. Protein sequence: CASSQGLAGPSLYNEQFF. V gene TRBV9 combines with J gene TRBJ2-1, with TRBD2 matching 12 bases. Germline assignment: CDR1 SGDLS and CDR2 YYNGEE. This CDR3 region has 18 residues. The trim removed 4 bases at V and 3 bases at J, leaving 11 bases unmatched.

This clonotype showed up just once. This chain uses TRBV3-1 with TRBJ2-7; D may be TRBD2 (5 bases). V was trimmed by 4 bases and J by 5 bases, leaving 12 bases between them. The CDR3 is 13 residues long. Germline-derived CDR1 and CDR2 are LGHDT and YNNKEL (reference sequence). The CDR3 DNA sequence: TGTGCCAGCAGCCGGCGAGGGCAGGACGAGCAGTACTTC. Translating gives CASSRRGQDEQYF.

There are a few counts of this clonotype. V and J are TRBV4-3 and TRBJ2-3; D perhaps matches TRBD1 (5 bases). From germline, CDR1 is LGHNA and CDR2 YSLEER. Trimming stripped 4 bases from V and 0 bases from J, with 11 bases between. This CDR3 spans 15 amino acids. As DNA, the CDR3 is TGCGCCAGCAGCCTGGGCAGGGCTAGCACAGATACGCAGTATTTT. Its protein is CASSLGRASTDTQYF.

This clonotype has ten or more counts. The rearrangement joins TRBV20-1 to TRBJ1-6; the D gene is possibly TRBD1 (6 bases). This CDR3 spans 13 amino acids. Germline CDR1 is DFQATT and CDR2 is SNEGSKA (reference sequence). Trimming shortened V by 5 bases and J by 9 bases, and 14 bases separated the two germline ends. CDR3 sequence (DNA): TGCAGTGCTCCCGGGACAAGAGGTTCACCCCTCCACTTT. It encodes CSAPGTRGSPLHF.

This rearrangement joins TRBV18 to TRBJ2-7, with TRBD1 matching 8 bases. This CDR3 spans 14 amino acids. Trimming cost V 2 bases and J 2 bases; bases outside gene matches: 2. CDR1 and CDR2 from the germline V gene are KGHSH and LQKENI. CDR3 in amino acids: CASSPKQGAYEQYF. The CDR3 DNA follows: TGTGCCAGCTCACCAAAACAGGGGGCCTACGAGCAGTACTTC.

For this clonotype: Given a much more abundant clone one base away, this may be a read error. The V call is TRBV7-3, the J call TRBJ2-6; D may correspond to TRBD1 or TRBD2 (5 bases each). The CDR3 extends over 18 amino acids. The V gene's germline CDR1 is SGHTA and CDR2 FQGTGA. CDR3 bases: TGTGCCAGCAGCTTATCTGGAGGCAGGTTCTCTGGGGCCAGCGTCCTGACTTTC. Protein: CASSLSGGRFSGASVLTF.

This clonotype has at least ten counts. The J gene is TRBJ2-1, the V gene TRBV7-6, with 7 bases fitting TRBD1. CDR3 size: 14 residues. From germline, CDR1 is SGHVS and CDR2 FNYEAQ. V was pared by 6 bases and J by 1 base, with 3 bases of the junction left unmatched. The CDR3 DNA reads TGTGCCAGCAGAGGGACAGATTCCTACAATGAGCAGTTCTTC. Its translation is CASRGTDSYNEQFF.

This clonotype was observed many times. V gene TRBV29-1 combines with J gene TRBJ2-5; D not certain. The germline V gene has CDR1 SQVTM and CDR2 ANQGSEA. V lost 6 bases, J lost 4 bases, and 9 bases lay in between. The CDR3 spans 11 residues. The CDR3 loop is CSVGSAETQYF. CDR3 coding DNA: TGCAGCGTGGGATCGGCAGAGACCCAGTACTTC.

This clonotype turned up a few times. This chain connects TRBV3-1 to TRBJ2-7; D remains unclear. The germline gives CDR1 LGHDT, CDR2 YNNKEL (reference sequence). V was trimmed by 2 bases and J by 6 bases, leaving 11 bases between them. The CDR3 sequence is 13 residues long. The CDR3 spells CASSQIGWGEQYF. Here the CDR3 DNA reads TGTGCCAGCAGCCAAATAGGGTGGGGCGAGCAGTACTTC.

V usage is TRBV12-3 or TRBV12-4 and J usage is TRBJ2-3; 7 bases align to TRBD1. This CDR3 is built from 14 residues. Trimming cost V 6 bases and J 0 bases; bases outside gene matches: 3. CDR3 in amino acids: CASSLGQSTDTQYF. The CDR3 DNA reads TGTGCCAGCAGCCTGGGACAGAGCACAGATACGCAGTATTTT.

This clonotype was observed at least ten times. The chain is built from TRBV10-1 and TRBJ2-7, with D possibly matching TRBD2 (6 bases). CDR1 is WNHNN, CDR2 SYGVQD, per germline (reference sequence). CDR3 length: 13 amino acids. Trimming cost V 8 bases and J 6 bases, with 17 bases left between them. The CDR3 DNA reads TGCGCCAGCGCAAGGGCCTCGGAGGGCGAGCAGTACTTC. This gives the protein CASARASEGEQYF.

Many counts were recorded for this clonotype. The J gene is TRBJ2-7, the V gene TRBV10-3; D is unresolved. CDR3 size: 15 residues. The V gene lost 3 bases and the J gene lost 5 bases, with 17 bases spanning the gap. Germline CDR1 is ENHRY and CDR2 is SYGVKD. CDR3 nucleotides: TGTGCCATCAGTGAAGCCCTGATTGGTCGGAACGAGCAGTACTTC. Translation gives CAISEALIGRNEQYF.

Ten or more counts support this clonotype. V and J are TRBV9 and TRBJ2-2, with D uncertain. Trimming pared 4 bases from V and 0 bases from J, leaving 7 bases between. The germline gives CDR1 SGDLS, CDR2 YYNGEE. The CDR3 loop spans 14 amino acids. CDR3 amino acids: CASSPHTNTGELFF. CDR3 sequence (DNA): TGTGCCAGCAGCCCCCATACGAACACCGGGGAGCTGTTTTTT.

This clonotype showed up just a few times. This CDR3 is CASRDQGVSGNTIYF. The CDR3, as DNA: TGTGCCAGCAGAGATCAGGGGGTTTCTGGAAACACCATATATTTT. This sequence joins TRBV12-3 or TRBV12-4 and TRBJ1-3, with 7 bases fitting TRBD1. The CDR3 runs 15 residues. The V and J ends lost 6 bases and 1 base, in that order; junction bases with no gene match: 6.

This clonotype appeared many times. The chain uses TRBV10-3 and TRBJ1-4, with D possibly TRBD1 on 6 matching bases. The V and J ends lost 4 bases and 7 bases respectively, with 10 bases between them. Germline V CDR1 and CDR2: ENHRY, SYGVKD. The CDR3 runs to 13 residues. Here the CDR3 DNA reads TGTGCCATCAGTGCGGGGGCGGGTGAAAAACTGTTTTTT. It encodes CAISAGAGEKLFF.